The source of this T cell receptor (beta chain) is a study of cytomegalovirus exposure and HLA in healthy donors. Study-level points and caveats: An analysis that came later showed most CMV-associated TCR beta chains appearing HLA-restricted. Cytomegalovirus-associated TCR beta chains were listed, numbering 150 to 200. Under in vitro conditions, a few CMV-associated chains were confirmed as specific for CMV antigens. High sensitivity and specificity were reportedly achieved when the classifier diagnosed cytomegalovirus status.

PCR used 60 Vbeta primers and 13 Jbeta primers. Only in-frame clones appear in the TCRdb table, and some are missing; sequencing was by immunoSEQ multiplex PCR. The table records roughly 120,000 clones, roughly 71% of them present only once. In the case of this clone: Antigen: not known.

This CDR3 spans 15 amino acids. V lost 4 bases and J 0 bases, leaving 7 bases between the germline ends. Germline lookup yields CDR1 SNHLY and CDR2 FYNNEI. This chain uses TRBV2 with TRBJ1-6; D is unresolved. This receptor was taken from a woman between 40 and 50 years old in good health and CMV-seropositive. The sequencing input was PBMCs. The CDR3 region is CASSVGSSYNSPLHF. CDR3 in DNA: TGTGCCAGCAGTGTCGGGAGCTCCTATAATTCACCCCTCCACTTT.